The T cell receptor (beta chain) under discussion was sequenced for a study of cytomegalovirus exposure and HLA in healthy donors. Study conclusions and caveats: Trimming of TCR beta V- and J-genes showed a link, identified in a later analysis, to a missense DCLRE1C variant.

Healthy people donating bone marrow made up the donors. Both 60 Vbeta primers and 13 Jbeta primers went into the PCR. As handled by the study authors: Roughly 81 million unique TCR beta chains, roughly 11 million shared, were counted in a later analysis. Sequencing used immunoSEQ multiplex PCR; TCRdb keeps in-frame clones, though not all of them. The V and J calls and the clone size are those of that table, but D and trimming were determined from the DNA. This sample carries around 170,000 clones, more than 70% of them seen once, and the ten largest clones take 1.5%. This clone appeared a single time. Its antigen is not identified. The sequencing input was PBMCs. This receptor was identified in a girl aged 5 to 17 in good health and CMV-seronegative.

The CDR3 loop is CASRPLGGGQSWVGYEQYF. CDR3 sequence (DNA): TGTGCCAGCAGACCGCTAGGAGGCGGACAGTCTTGGGTAGGATACGAGCAGTACTTC. The chain joins TRBV27 to TRBJ2-7, with a tentative D call TRBD1 (6 bases). V was shortened by 6 bases and J by 4 bases, with 31 bases between the two germline ends. This CDR3 is 19 amino acids long. CDR1 and CDR2 from the germline V gene are MNHEY and SMNVEV (reference sequence).